This entry lists 5 T cell receptor beta chains sequenced from one sample in a study of blood T cell repertoires in COVID-19. The protocol was immunoSEQ multiplex PCR, while the TCRdb copy is restricted to in-frame clones and leaves out a portion. The table shows about 210,000 clones, with over 70% occurring only once. What was sequenced was peripheral blood. These receptors all stem from a woman in her 70s with acute or convalescent COVID-19.

The chain uses TRBV27 and TRBJ2-3; D may be TRBD2 (6 bases). Trimming left V 4 bases short and J 4 bases short, with 15 bases between. CDR3 length: 15 residues. CDR1 and CDR2 (germline): MNHEY, SMNVEV (reference sequence). CDR3 region: CASSSPGERADTQYF. The CDR3 DNA reads TGTGCCAGCAGTTCCCCGGGGGAAAGGGCAGATACGCAGTATTTT.

This clone was seen a few times. This sequence joins TRBV7-9 and TRBJ2-5; D possibly corresponds to TRBD2 (6 bases). Germline lookup yields CDR1 SEHNR and CDR2 FQNEAQ (reference sequence). The CDR3 length is 14 residues. The ends were cut back, 5 bases at V and 5 bases at J, with 15 bases in the middle. The CDR3 nucleotides read TGTGCCAGCAGCCGGGACTTTACGGGGGAGACCCAGTACTTC. Encoded protein: CASSRDFTGETQYF. Variable domain in full (rest from reference TRBV7-9 and TRBJ2-5): DTGVSQNPRHKITKRGQNVTFRCDPISEHNRLYWYRQTLGQGPEFLTYFQNEAQLEKSRLLSDRFSAERPKGSFSTLEIQRTEQGDSAMYLCASSRDFTGETQYFGPGTRLLVL.

The V call is TRBV7-2, the J call TRBJ1-5, with TRBD1 matching over 11 bases. V was pared by 4 bases and J by 6 bases, with 5 bases of the junction left unmatched. The CDR3 is 15 amino acids. CDR1 and CDR2 (germline): SGHTA, FQGNSA. The CDR3 sequence is CASSSDRGLFQPQHF. The CDR3 DNA reads TGTGCCAGCAGCTCGGACAGGGGGCTTTTTCAGCCCCAGCATTTT.

The chain joins TRBV10-3 to TRBJ2-7, with a possible D match to TRBD1 (5 bases). Trimming pared 5 bases from V and 2 bases from J, leaving 7 bases between. The germline V gene encodes CDR1 ENHRY and CDR2 SYGVKD. This CDR3 comprises 12 residues. CDR3: CAISTGTYEQYF. The CDR3 nucleotides are TGTGCCATCAGTACAGGAACCTACGAGCAGTACTTC.

The chain combines TRBV12-3 or TRBV12-4 with TRBJ1-2, with a possible D match to TRBD1 (6 bases). Trimming pared 6 bases from V and 4 bases from J, leaving 12 bases between. The CDR3 runs 13 residues. CDR3 sequence reads: CASRTGPTYGYTF. CDR3 sequence (DNA): TGTGCCAGCAGAACAGGGCCCACCTATGGCTACACCTTC.